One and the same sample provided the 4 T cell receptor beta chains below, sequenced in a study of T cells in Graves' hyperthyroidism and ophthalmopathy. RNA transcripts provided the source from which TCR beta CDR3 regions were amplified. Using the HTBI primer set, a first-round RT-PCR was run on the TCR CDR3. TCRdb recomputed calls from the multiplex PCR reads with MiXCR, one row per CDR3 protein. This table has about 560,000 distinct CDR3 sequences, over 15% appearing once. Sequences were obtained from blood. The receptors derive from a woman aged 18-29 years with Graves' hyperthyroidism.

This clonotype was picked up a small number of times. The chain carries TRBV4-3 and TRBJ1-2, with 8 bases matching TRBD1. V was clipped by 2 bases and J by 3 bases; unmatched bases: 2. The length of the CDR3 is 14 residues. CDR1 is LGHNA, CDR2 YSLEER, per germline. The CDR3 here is CASSQQDRDYGYTF. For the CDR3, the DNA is TGCGCCAGCAGCCAACAGGACAGGGACTATGGCTACACCTTC.

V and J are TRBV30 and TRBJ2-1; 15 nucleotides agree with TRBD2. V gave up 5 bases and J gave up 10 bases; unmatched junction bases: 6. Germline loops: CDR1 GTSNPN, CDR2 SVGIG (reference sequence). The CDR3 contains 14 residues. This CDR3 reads CAWGGLAGGGEQFF. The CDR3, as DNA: TGTGCCTGGGGGGGACTAGCGGGAGGCGGGGAGCAGTTCTTC.

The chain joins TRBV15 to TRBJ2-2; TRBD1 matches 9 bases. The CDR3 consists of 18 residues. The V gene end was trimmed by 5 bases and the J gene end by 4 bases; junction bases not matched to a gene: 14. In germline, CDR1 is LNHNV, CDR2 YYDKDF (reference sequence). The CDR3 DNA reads TGTGCCACCAGCGGGGGATACTCCGGGACAGGGTTCACCGGGGAGCTGTTTTTT. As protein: CATSGGYSGTGFTGELFF.

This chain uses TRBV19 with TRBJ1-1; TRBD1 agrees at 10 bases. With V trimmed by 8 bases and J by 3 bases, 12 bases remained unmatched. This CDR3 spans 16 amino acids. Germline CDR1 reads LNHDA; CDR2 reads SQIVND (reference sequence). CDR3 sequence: CASHQLGQGPDTEAFF. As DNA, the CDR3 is TGTGCCAGTCACCAGTTGGGACAGGGGCCCGACACTGAAGCTTTCTTT.